This T cell receptor (beta chain) was retrieved from a study of neurological immune-mediated disorders. The authors made cDNA by 5'RACE with 10-nucleotide random UMIs. Every sequencing run produced over 180 million TCR-beta sequences that came from 15-18 subjects. MiXCR, applied by TCRdb to the 5' RACE reads, yields one record per CDR3 protein. The sample shows about 38,000 distinct CDR3 sequences, approximately 5.1% of them seen only once. The cell input for sorted libraries was more than 750,000, and those cells were CD4+ or CD8+ T cells. Study-level findings and limits: None of the CDR3 amino acid sequences in expanded clones turned up in more than one subject, which points to private repertoires in all groups.

This clonotype was seen repeatedly, ten times or more. The target antigen is unknown. Germline assignment: CDR1 SQVTM and CDR2 ANQGSEA. The CDR3 runs 13 residues. Germline trimming cut 7 bases from V and 7 bases from J; bases unmatched to any gene: 8. Material for sequencing was CD4+ T cells from blood. This TCR was sampled from a man aged 18 to 30 in good health. The chain combines TRBV29-1 with TRBJ1-4; 8 bases are a match to TRBD1. The CDR3 sequence is CSATGTGIEKLFF. DNA for the CDR3: TGCAGCGCAACCGGGACAGGAATTGAAAAACTGTTTTTT.